A selection of T cell receptor beta chains follows, all from one sample in a study of identical twins. TCRdb reanalysed the 5' RACE reads using MiXCR and keeps one entry per CDR3 protein. The sample has a few hundred thousand distinct CDR3 sequences; 8% to 9.5% are singletons. Another study also made use of these data, one on yellow fever vaccine responses in identical twins.

The sequenced sample was CD8+ T cells sorted from blood. The receptors stem from a young woman in good health. Both conserved end residues are part of each CDR3. The D gene is left open where the match is weak. Rows may omit the clone size; those that give it use once, few, many or a size class.

j_gene	v_gene	abundance	d_gene	CDR3nt	CDR3aa
TRBJ2-7	TRBV4-1	few	TRBD1	TGCGCCAGCAGCCACGCCGGACAGGGATCCGAGCAGTACTTC	CASSHAGQGSEQYF
TRBJ2-5	TRBV7-9	few	.	TGTGCCAGCAGCTCATCCTCCGACAGGAGCCAAGAGACCCAGTACTTC	CASSSSSDRSQETQYF
TRBJ2-7	TRBV28	few	TRBD2	TGTGCCAGCAGTCCTTGGGAGGGTCAGGGCTACGAGCAGTACTTC	CASSPWEGQGYEQYF
TRBJ2-7	TRBV20-1	.	TRBD2	TGCAGTGCCCACGACGGCGGGGGGAGCTCCTACGAGCAGTACTTC	CSAHDGGGSSYEQYF
TRBJ2-1	TRBV27	few	TRBD2	TGTGCCAGCAGTTTACAGCGGGAGGGCGAAGGGGAAAGTGAGCAGTTCTTC	CASSLQREGEGESEQFF
TRBJ2-7	TRBV7-9	.	.	TGTGCCAGCAGTCCCAGGAAGGACGGTTACGAGCAGTACTTC	CASSPRKDGYEQYF
TRBJ1-2	TRBV7-9	many	.	TGTGCCAGCAGCTTATTGGGGAACGGCTACACCTTC	CASSLLGNGYTF
TRBJ2-5	TRBV6-2/TRBV6-3	.	.	TGTGCCAGCAGTTACTTTGGGATGTACCAAGAGACCCAGTACTTC	CASSYFGMYQETQYF
TRBJ2-1	TRBV4-2	few	.	TGTGCCAGCAGCGTCCGAGAATACAATGAGCAGTTCTTC	CASSVREYNEQFF
TRBJ2-1	TRBV18	few	.	TGTGCCAGCTCACCACCGGTCAGGGGTGGTGAGCAGTTCTTC	CASSPPVRGGEQFF
TRBJ2-3	TRBV10-3	many	.	TGTGCCATCAGTGAGTCGGGAGACCAAGACCCCCGAGTAACAGATACGCAGTATTTT	CAISESGDQDPRVTDTQYF
TRBJ2-2	TRBV9	many	.	TGTGCCAGCAGCGTAGCTAGCGATACCGGGGAGCTGTTTTTT	CASSVASDTGELFF
TRBJ2-7	TRBV4-1	many	.	TGCGCCAGCAGCCCGCTAGAGGTAGGGAGTGAGCAGTACTTC	CASSPLEVGSEQYF
TRBJ1-5	TRBV5-5	many	.	TGTGCCAGCAGCTTCCTTTCTCGGGAGCTTAGCAATCAGCCCCAGCATTTT	CASSFLSRELSNQPQHF
TRBJ1-5	TRBV5-6	many	TRBD1	TGTGCCAGCAGCGCCGGGACAGGGGCCCGAAATCAGCCCCAGCATTTT	CASSAGTGARNQPQHF
TRBJ2-3	TRBV11-2	few	.	TGTGCCAGCAGCTTAGATGAGGGTATGGGCCCAGATACGCAGTATTTT	CASSLDEGMGPDTQYF
TRBJ2-7	TRBV11-1	few	.	TGTGCCAGCAGCCAAGGGAGGCTCGCCGGTTGGGAGCAGTACTTC	CASSQGRLAGWEQYF
TRBJ2-3	TRBV12-3/TRBV12-4	many	.	TGTGCCAGCAGGTTGGTTAGCGGCCCAGATACGCAGTATTTT	CASRLVSGPDTQYF
TRBJ2-1	TRBV7-2	few	.	TGTGCCAGCAGCTTCGGTAATGTGGATGAGCAGTTCTTC	CASSFGNVDEQFF
TRBJ2-2	TRBV29-1	few	TRBD1	TGCAGCGTTGAAGTCGGACAGGGAAGGGACACCGGGGAGCTGTTTTTT	CSVEVGQGRDTGELFF
TRBJ2-7	TRBV12-3/TRBV12-4	many	TRBD1	TGTGCCAGCAGCCTCTCCGGGACAGGGGGCCGGGAGCAGTACTTC	CASSLSGTGGREQYF
TRBJ2-7	TRBV7-6	many	.	TGTGCCAGCAGCTTAGATCCCGAGGGTTACCACGAGCAGTACTTC	CASSLDPEGYHEQYF
TRBJ2-7	TRBV11-1	few	.	TGTGCCAGCAGCCCTATGGGGGGCGCGGAGGGCGAGCAGTACTTC	CASSPMGGAEGEQYF
TRBJ2-7	TRBV11-2	few	.	TGTGCCAGCACCCTCTCGACAGGCCCTTTTCGGGAGCAGTACTTC	CASTLSTGPFREQYF
TRBJ2-2	TRBV6-4	many	.	TGTGCCAGCAGTGACAACAGGGAGAACACCGGGGAGCTGTTTTTT	CASSDNRENTGELFF
TRBJ2-7	TRBV27	.	.	TGTGCCAGCAGTTTCGGCAGGGGGAGGGAGCAGTACTTC	CASSFGRGREQYF
TRBJ2-3	TRBV4-3	many	TRBD2	TGCGCCAGCAGCCAAGATTTGGGACTAGCGGGAGGGGTCACAGATACGCAGTATTTT	CASSQDLGLAGGVTDTQYF
TRBJ2-7	TRBV7-6	many	.	TGTGCCAGCAGCCCCGGGACTCTATCCTACGAGCAGTACTTC	CASSPGTLSYEQYF
TRBJ2-1	TRBV20-1	many	.	TGCAGTGCAAAACTACCCAGGGGGGGGGGCAATGAGCAGTTCTTC	CSAKLPRGGGNEQFF
TRBJ1-4	TRBV7-9	few	TRBD1	TGTGCCAGCAGCTTAAAGCAGGGGGCTGGCGAAAAACTGTTTTTT	CASSLKQGAGEKLFF